This TCR beta chain was recovered during a study of T cells after yellow fever vaccination. This CDR3 region has 15 residues. From germline, CDR1 is MGHRA and CDR2 YSYEKL. Trimming at V came to 4 bases and at J to 4 bases, leaving 9 bases not matched to a gene. TCRdb reprocessed the 5' RACE reads with MiXCR, giving one entry per CDR3 protein. The table shows about 85,000 distinct CDR3 sequences, with more than 10% occurring only once. The sequencing used CD8+ T cells not binding an NS4B(214-222) dextramer, sorted from PBMCs, collected roughly 20 days after the first yellow fever vaccination. The chain employs TRBV4-1 and TRBJ2-5, with TRBD2 matching 7 bases. The clonotype comes from a man aged 18 to 30 who received the YFV17D yellow fever vaccine. In nucleotides, the CDR3 is TGCGCCAGCAGCCTCGTTGCGGGGAGGGCAGAGACCCAGTACTTC. It translates to CASSLVAGRAETQYF.